Listed below are T cell receptor beta chains from one sample, sequenced in a study of blood T cell repertoires in COVID-19. Profiling relied on immunoSEQ multiplex PCR, and the TCRdb table lists in-frame clones only, not all of them. The sample records tens of thousands of clones, roughly 76% being singletons. Input material: peripheral blood. Every receptor here comes from a woman over 75 with active or convalescent COVID-19. Each CDR3 is given with its conserved first and last residue. Each record gives: clone size, D gene, J gene, V gene, CDR3 DNA, CDR3 protein. A D gene is named only where the DNA matches it firmly. A clone size is listed for some rows: how often the clone was seen (once, few, many), or a class if it is expanded.

-,-,TRBJ2-7,TRBV7-2,TGTGCCAGCAGCTTAGTTCGGGGTCCCTACGAGCAGTACTTC,CASSLVRGPYEQYF
-,-,TRBJ1-4,TRBV4-3,TGCGCCAGCAGCCGAGTACAGGGTAGTGCTGAAAAACTGTTTTTT,CASSRVQGSAEKLFF
many,TRBD1,TRBJ1-5,TRBV19,TGTGCCAGTACCGGGACAGGTGTTCGGCCCCAGCATTTT,CASTGTGVRPQHF
-,-,TRBJ2-3,TRBV7-2,TGTGCCAGCAGCTTACTGAGCACAGATACGCAGTATTTT,CASSLLSTDTQYF
-,-,TRBJ1-1,TRBV11-3,TGTGCCAGCAGCGTCAGGACAAACACTGAAGCTTTCTTT,CASSVRTNTEAFF
-,TRBD1,TRBJ2-5,TRBV5-1,TGCGCCAGCAGAGAGGTGCCTAGAGGGACAGGGGGCGCGTCAGAGACCCAGTACTTC,CASREVPRGTGGASETQYF
-,-,TRBJ1-1,TRBV6-5,TGTGCCAGCAGTCCCGGGGGGATGAACACTGAAGCTTTCTTT,CASSPGGMNTEAFF
few,-,TRBJ1-5,TRBV28,TGTGCCAGCGAGGTGGGTCAGCGTCAGCCCCAGCATTTT,CASEVGQRQPQHF
-,TRBD2,TRBJ2-1,TRBV6-5,TGTGCCAGCTGGAGCGGGGCGACCTACAATGAGCAGTTCTTC,CASWSGATYNEQFF
-,TRBD2,TRBJ2-7,TRBV7-2,TGTGCCAGCAGCTTGGAGAGCGGGGGGGCCTACGAGCAGTACTTC,CASSLESGGAYEQYF
-,TRBD1,TRBJ1-3,TRBV7-9,TGTGCCAGCAGCTTAGCAAGATCGACAGGGTCTGGAAACACCATATATTTT,CASSLARSTGSGNTIYF
-,-,TRBJ2-7,TRBV30,TGTGCCTGGAGTGTTGGACAAACAGGGCAGTACTTC,CAWSVGQTGQYF